One T cell receptor (beta chain) is described in this entry. Its target is unknown. Some clones are missing from TCRdb's copy, which holds only in-frame ones; the method was immunoSEQ multiplex PCR. The table has roughly 230,000 clones, around 91% seen once. The data are from a study of cytomegalovirus exposure and HLA in healthy donors. Notes on the study in general: In the 120 or so validation repertoires, about 94% of cluster scores exceeded 0, per a later analysis. High sensitivity and specificity were reportedly achieved when the classifier diagnosed cytomegalovirus status. TCR beta chains numbering some 150 were designated cytomegalovirus-associated.

Germline CDR1 is SGHRS and CDR2 is YFSETQ. V gave up 0 bases and J gave up 3 bases, with 13 bases separating them. The CDR3 consists of 15 residues. This chain uses TRBV5-1 with TRBJ2-7; tentative D call: TRBD1 (6 bases). The receptor was derived from a woman younger than 45 in good health and CMV-seronegative. Material: PBMCs. This CDR3 reads CASSLAGQGNYEQYF. CDR3 bases: TGCGCCAGCAGCTTGGCCGGGCAGGGGAACTACGAGCAGTACTTC.